These T cell receptor beta chains were read from a single sample in a study of cytomegalovirus exposure and HLA in healthy donors. Clones were read by immunoSEQ multiplex PCR, and TCRdb kept only the in-frame ones, dropping some. The table has about 120,000 clones, 80% seen once. Sequenced sample: PBMCs. These receptors all come from a man between 25 and 39 years old in good health and CMV-seronegative. Each CDR3 is given with its conserved first and last residue. Each record gives: J gene, V gene, D gene, clone size, CDR3 protein, CDR3 DNA. D genes are given only for firm matches. Expanded clones get a size class; other rows say once, few or many, or leave the size out.

J gene: TRBJ2-7
V gene: TRBV7-8
D gene: -
clone size: few
CDR3 protein: CASSNRQAYEQYF
CDR3 DNA: TGTGCCAGCAGCAACAGGCAGGCATACGAGCAGTACTTC

J gene: TRBJ1-4
V gene: TRBV5-4
D gene: -
clone size: -
CDR3 protein: CASSLGRGKNEKLFF
CDR3 DNA: TGTGCCAGCAGCTTGGGGAGGGGTAAGAATGAAAAACTGTTTTTT

J gene: TRBJ2-3
V gene: TRBV5-4
D gene: -
clone size: -
CDR3 protein: CASSSKSPDTQYF
CDR3 DNA: TGTGCCAGCAGCTCAAAGAGTCCAGATACGCAGTATTTT

J gene: TRBJ2-1
V gene: TRBV7-6
D gene: -
clone size: -
CDR3 protein: CASSDPTEASYNEQFF
CDR3 DNA: TGTGCCAGCAGCGATCCCACGGAGGCCTCCTACAATGAGCAGTTCTTC

J gene: TRBJ1-5
V gene: TRBV10-3
D gene: TRBD1
clone size: -
CDR3 protein: CAISPQGYNQPQHF
CDR3 DNA: TGTGCCATCAGCCCACAGGGGTACAATCAGCCCCAGCATTTT

J gene: TRBJ2-7
V gene: TRBV28
D gene: -
clone size: -
CDR3 protein: CASSLAGRTAYEQYF
CDR3 DNA: TGTGCCAGCAGTTTAGCGGGTAGGACAGCCTACGAGCAGTACTTC

J gene: TRBJ1-2
V gene: TRBV5-1
D gene: -
clone size: -
CDR3 protein: CASSLADRPGGYTF
CDR3 DNA: TGCGCCAGCAGCTTGGCCGACAGGCCGGGAGGCTACACCTTC

J gene: TRBJ2-7
V gene: TRBV27
D gene: -
clone size: -
CDR3 protein: CASSLTRLKQRHEQYF
CDR3 DNA: TGTGCCAGCAGTCTGACGCGGCTAAAGCAGCGGCACGAGCAGTACTTC

J gene: TRBJ2-5
V gene: TRBV4-2
D gene: -
clone size: -
CDR3 protein: CASSPQGPGGEETQYF
CDR3 DNA: TGTGCCAGCAGCCCCCAGGGGCCGGGTGGGGAAGAGACCCAGTACTTC

J gene: TRBJ1-2
V gene: TRBV28
D gene: TRBD1
clone size: few
CDR3 protein: CASSPQTGGYGYTF
CDR3 DNA: TGTGCCAGCAGTCCCCAGACAGGGGGCTATGGCTACACCTTC

J gene: TRBJ2-7
V gene: TRBV25-1
D gene: TRBD2
clone size: -
CDR3 protein: CTSSSWEGSSYEQYF
CDR3 DNA: TGTACCAGCAGTTCCTGGGAGGGGAGCTCCTACGAGCAGTACTTC

J gene: TRBJ1-6
V gene: TRBV5-1
D gene: TRBD1
clone size: -
CDR3 protein: CASSSGQGAYNSPLHF
CDR3 DNA: TGCGCCAGCAGTTCTGGACAGGGGGCATATAATTCACCCCTCCACTTT

J gene: TRBJ2-5
V gene: TRBV27
D gene: TRBD2
clone size: -
CDR3 protein: CASRTSGGVRGTQYF
CDR3 DNA: TGTGCCAGCAGGACTAGCGGGGGGGTAAGAGGGACCCAGTACTTC

J gene: TRBJ1-2
V gene: TRBV29-1
D gene: -
clone size: -
CDR3 protein: CSGDVGGAKGYTF
CDR3 DNA: TGCAGCGGTGACGTTGGGGGCGCAAAGGGCTACACCTTC

J gene: TRBJ1-5
V gene: TRBV19
D gene: -
clone size: -
CDR3 protein: CASSILGRYSNQPQHF
CDR3 DNA: TGTGCCAGTAGTATATTGGGGAGGTATAGCAATCAGCCCCAGCATTTT

J gene: TRBJ2-5
V gene: TRBV2
D gene: TRBD2
clone size: -
CDR3 protein: CASSELVAGEETQYF
CDR3 DNA: TGTGCCAGCAGTGAATTGGTAGCGGGGGAAGAGACCCAGTACTTC

J gene: TRBJ2-1
V gene: TRBV13
D gene: TRBD2
clone size: -
CDR3 protein: CASSFGAGGSYNEQFF
CDR3 DNA: TGTGCCAGCAGCTTCGGTGCGGGGGGATCCTACAATGAGCAGTTCTTC

J gene: TRBJ2-1
V gene: TRBV28
D gene: TRBD2
clone size: few
CDR3 protein: CASSHERGSSYNEQFF
CDR3 DNA: TGTGCCAGCAGTCACGAGCGGGGGAGCTCCTACAATGAGCAGTTCTTC

J gene: TRBJ2-7
V gene: TRBV6-5
D gene: -
clone size: -
CDR3 protein: CASSYSGASWEQYF
CDR3 DNA: TGTGCCAGCAGTTACTCGGGAGCCTCATGGGAGCAGTACTTC

J gene: TRBJ1-2
V gene: TRBV6-1
D gene: -
clone size: -
CDR3 protein: CASTPTGTPNYGYTF
CDR3 DNA: TGTGCCAGCACCCCAACAGGGACCCCTAACTATGGCTACACCTTC

J gene: TRBJ2-1
V gene: TRBV19
D gene: TRBD1
clone size: -
CDR3 protein: CASSIRQGRQFF
CDR3 DNA: TGTGCCAGTAGTATACGACAGGGTAGGCAGTTCTTC

J gene: TRBJ2-7
V gene: TRBV7-9
D gene: -
clone size: -
CDR3 protein: CASSRAGTLYEQYF
CDR3 DNA: TGTGCCAGCAGTCGTGCCGGGACTCTCTACGAGCAGTACTTC

J gene: TRBJ1-2
V gene: TRBV4-1
D gene: -
clone size: -
CDR3 protein: CASSQNPSGRSGYTF
CDR3 DNA: TGCGCCAGCAGCCAAAATCCCTCAGGGAGGTCGGGCTACACCTTC

J gene: TRBJ2-3
V gene: TRBV10-1
D gene: TRBD1
clone size: -
CDR3 protein: CASSEWRGQGSDTQYF
CDR3 DNA: TGCGCCAGCAGTGAGTGGAGGGGACAGGGGTCAGATACGCAGTATTTT

J gene: TRBJ2-7
V gene: TRBV5-4
D gene: -
clone size: -
CDR3 protein: CASSFLGGEQYF
CDR3 DNA: TGTGCCAGCAGCTTTTTGGGGGGCGAGCAGTACTTC

J gene: TRBJ2-1
V gene: TRBV7-9
D gene: TRBD1
clone size: -
CDR3 protein: CATGSVGQGSNEQFF
CDR3 DNA: TGTGCCACCGGTTCAGTAGGACAGGGGAGCAATGAGCAGTTCTTC

J gene: TRBJ2-1
V gene: TRBV7-8
D gene: -
clone size: -
CDR3 protein: CASSLESREQFF
CDR3 DNA: TGTGCCAGCAGCTTAGAATCGCGTGAGCAGTTCTTC

J gene: TRBJ1-2
V gene: TRBV5-5
D gene: -
clone size: -
CDR3 protein: CASSLVPSEGYGYTF
CDR3 DNA: TGTGCCAGCAGCTTGGTTCCCTCGGAGGGATATGGCTACACCTTC